The present T cell receptor (beta chain) was sequenced within a study of CD8+ T cells in alopecia areata. This CDR3 is built from 14 residues. Trimming took 2 bases from V and 9 from J, leaving 14 bases between them. CDR1 is MNHEY, CDR2 SVGAGI, per germline. Both peripheral blood and punch biopsies of lesional scalp skin were obtained from patients who had alopecia areata. Investigators isolated RNA and reverse transcribed it into cDNA to act as the sequencing template. The method was immunoSEQ multiplex PCR; TCRdb's version includes in-frame clones alone and lacks a portion of them. The sample shows about 150,000 clones, 40% to 60% of them seen only once.

The chain carries TRBV6-5 and TRBJ2-1; tentatively, D is TRBD2 (7 bases). This specimen consisted of CD8+ T cells sorted from blood, obtained at week 0. This TCR came from a human donor with alopecia areata. The CDR3 DNA sequence: TGTGCCAGCAGTTACGGGGAGGGGGTAACTGAGCAGTTCTTC. Translated, it gives CASSYGEGVTEQFF.